The sequence of this TCR beta chain was determined in a study of CD8+ T cells in alopecia areata. Study-wide context: After 6 to 18 months of tofacitinib, follow-up continued 6 months off drug.

Germline V gene lookup returns CDR1 SGHTA and CDR2 FQGNSA. V lost 1 base to trimming and J lost 1 base, with 10 bases between them. The CDR3 is 16 amino acids. The treatment: oral pan-JAK inhibitor, 5-10 mg twice daily. Lesional scalp punch biopsies and peripheral blood came from alopecia areata patients. Extracted RNA was reverse transcribed into cDNA, the sequencing template. Assay used: immunoSEQ multiplex PCR; TCRdb lists only in-frame clones, some missing. The table shows 200,000 to 250,000 clones, with 64% occurring only once. J is TRBJ2-2 and V is TRBV7-2; D might be TRBD1 or TRBD2, each matching 5 bases. The sequence came from a human donor with alopecia areata. This specimen consisted of CD4+ T cells sorted from blood, obtained at week 4, from a patient treated with tofacitinib. Here the CDR3 DNA reads TGTGCCAGCAGCTTAGGACCGGGACGGAACACCGGGGAGCTGTTTTTT. Protein sequence: CASSLGPGRNTGELFF.